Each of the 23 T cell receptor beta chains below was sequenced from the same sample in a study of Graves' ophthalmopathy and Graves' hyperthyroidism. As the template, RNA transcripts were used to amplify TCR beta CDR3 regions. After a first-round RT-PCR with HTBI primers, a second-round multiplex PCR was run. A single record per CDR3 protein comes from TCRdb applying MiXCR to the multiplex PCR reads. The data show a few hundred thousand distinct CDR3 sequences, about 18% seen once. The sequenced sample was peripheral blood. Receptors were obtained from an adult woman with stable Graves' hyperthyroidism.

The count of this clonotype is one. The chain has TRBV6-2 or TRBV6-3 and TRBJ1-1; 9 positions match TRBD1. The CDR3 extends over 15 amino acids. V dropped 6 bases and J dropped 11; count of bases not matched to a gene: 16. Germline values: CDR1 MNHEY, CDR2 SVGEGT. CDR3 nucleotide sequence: TGTGCCAGCAGGGATACAGGGGGCATCTTTAACGATGCTTTCTTT. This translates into CASRDTGGIFNDAFF.

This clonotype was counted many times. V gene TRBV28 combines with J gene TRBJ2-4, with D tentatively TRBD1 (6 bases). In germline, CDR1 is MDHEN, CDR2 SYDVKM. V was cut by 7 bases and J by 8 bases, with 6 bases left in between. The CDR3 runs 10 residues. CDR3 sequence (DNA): TGTGCCAGCAAGGGGGACATTCAGTACTTC. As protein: CASKGDIQYF.

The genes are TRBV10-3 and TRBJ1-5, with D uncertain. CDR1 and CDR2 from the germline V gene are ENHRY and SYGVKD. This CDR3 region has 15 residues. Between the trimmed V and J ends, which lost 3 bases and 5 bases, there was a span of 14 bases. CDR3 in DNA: TGTGCCATCAGTGAAGGTTCTGAACCCTATCAGCCCCAGCATTTT. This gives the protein CAISEGSEPYQPQHF.

The CDR3, as DNA: TGTGCCAGCAGTTCGGTCTCTAGCGAGAACACCGGGGAGCTGTTTTTT. Protein product: CASSSVSSENTGELFF. The rearrangement joins TRBV6-2 or TRBV6-3 to TRBJ2-2, with a possible D match to TRBD2 (6 bases). CDR3 length: 16 amino acids. The V end was cut by 4 bases, the J end by 1 base, with 13 bases between. The germline V gene encodes CDR1 MNHEY and CDR2 SVGEGT.

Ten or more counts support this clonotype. The CDR3 DNA reads as TGTGCCAGCAGCACCCTGAAGGGGGCGGGCACTGAAGCTTTCTTT. Translating gives CASSTLKGAGTEAFF. The rearrangement links TRBV6-5 to TRBJ1-1; TRBD1 matches at 7 bases. The CDR3 is 15 residues long. Germline CDR1 reads MNHEY; CDR2 reads SVGAGI. Trimming took 6 bases from V and 4 from J; bases not matched to a gene: 11.

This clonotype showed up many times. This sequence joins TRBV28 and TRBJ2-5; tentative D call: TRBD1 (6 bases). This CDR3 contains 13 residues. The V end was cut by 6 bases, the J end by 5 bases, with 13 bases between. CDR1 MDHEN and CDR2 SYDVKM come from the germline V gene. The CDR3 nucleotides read TGTGCCAGCAGCCAGGGGTCGGTGGAGACCCAGTACTTC. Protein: CASSQGSVETQYF.

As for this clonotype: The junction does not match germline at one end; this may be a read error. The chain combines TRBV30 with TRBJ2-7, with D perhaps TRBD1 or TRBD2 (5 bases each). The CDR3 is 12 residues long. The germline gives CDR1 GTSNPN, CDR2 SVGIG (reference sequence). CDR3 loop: CAWSGGVGEQCF. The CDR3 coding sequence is TGTGCCTGGAGTGGAGGGGTTGGCGAGCAGTGCTTC.

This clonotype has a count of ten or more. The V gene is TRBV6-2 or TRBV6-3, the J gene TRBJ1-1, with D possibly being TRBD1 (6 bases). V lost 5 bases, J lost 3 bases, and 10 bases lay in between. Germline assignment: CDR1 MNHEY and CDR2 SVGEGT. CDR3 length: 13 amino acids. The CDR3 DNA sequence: TGTGCCAGCAGTAGGGGGAGTGACACTGAAGCTTTCTTT. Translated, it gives CASSRGSDTEAFF.

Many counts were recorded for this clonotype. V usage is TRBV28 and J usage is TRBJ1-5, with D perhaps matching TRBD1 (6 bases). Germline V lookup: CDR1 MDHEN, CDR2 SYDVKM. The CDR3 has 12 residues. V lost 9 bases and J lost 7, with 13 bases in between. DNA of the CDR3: TGTGCCAGTACCACAGGGTACCAGCCCCAGCATTTT. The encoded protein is CASTTGYQPQHF.

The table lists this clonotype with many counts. In nucleotides, the CDR3 is TGTGCCAGCAGTTACCAGGGGGACAGGGCTGGCTACACCTTC. It encodes CASSYQGDRAGYTF. This chain links TRBV6-2 or TRBV6-3 with TRBJ1-2; 9 nucleotides align to TRBD1. This CDR3 comprises 14 residues. V lost 2 bases, J lost 7 bases, and 5 bases stayed unmatched. Germline CDR1 reads MNHEY; CDR2 reads SVGEGT.

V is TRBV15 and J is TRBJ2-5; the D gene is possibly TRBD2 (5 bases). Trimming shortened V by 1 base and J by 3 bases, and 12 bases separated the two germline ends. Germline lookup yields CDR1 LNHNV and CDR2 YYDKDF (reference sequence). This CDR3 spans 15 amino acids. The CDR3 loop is CATSRVAGVEETQYF. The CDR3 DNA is TGTGCCACCAGCAGAGTGGCCGGGGTGGAAGAGACCCAGTACTTC.

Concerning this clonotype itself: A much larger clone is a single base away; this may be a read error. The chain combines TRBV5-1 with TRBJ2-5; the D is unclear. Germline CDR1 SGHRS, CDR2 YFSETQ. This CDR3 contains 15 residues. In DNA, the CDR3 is TGCGCCAGCAGCTTGTTTGGCCCGAACCAAGAGACCCGGTACTTC. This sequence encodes CASSLFGPNQETRYF.

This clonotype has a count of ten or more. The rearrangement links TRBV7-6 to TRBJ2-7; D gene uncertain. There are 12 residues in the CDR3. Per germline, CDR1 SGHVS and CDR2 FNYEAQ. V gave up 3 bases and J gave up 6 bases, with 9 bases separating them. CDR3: CASSFPLGEQYF. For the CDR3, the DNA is TGTGCCAGCAGCTTCCCATTGGGCGAGCAGTACTTC.

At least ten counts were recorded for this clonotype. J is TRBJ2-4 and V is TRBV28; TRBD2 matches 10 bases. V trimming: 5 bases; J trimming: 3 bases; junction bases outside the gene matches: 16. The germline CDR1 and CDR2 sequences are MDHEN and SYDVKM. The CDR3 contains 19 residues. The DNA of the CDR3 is TGTGCCAGCAGTCACCTGGGATTAGCGGGAGGACCGGGCAAAAACATTCAGTACTTC. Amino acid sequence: CASSHLGLAGGPGKNIQYF.

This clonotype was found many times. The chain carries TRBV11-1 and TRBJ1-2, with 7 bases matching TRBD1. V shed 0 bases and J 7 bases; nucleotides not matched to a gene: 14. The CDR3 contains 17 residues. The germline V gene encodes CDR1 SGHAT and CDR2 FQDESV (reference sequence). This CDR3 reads CASSLALTGEFFFGYTF. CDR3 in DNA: TGTGCCAGCAGCTTAGCTCTAACAGGGGAATTTTTCTTTGGCTACACCTTC.

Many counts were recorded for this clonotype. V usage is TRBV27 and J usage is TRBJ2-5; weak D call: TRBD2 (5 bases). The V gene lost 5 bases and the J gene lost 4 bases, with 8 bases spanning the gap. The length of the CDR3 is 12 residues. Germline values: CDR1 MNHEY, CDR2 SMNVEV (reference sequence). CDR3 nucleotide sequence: TGTGCCAGCAGTGGACGGGGAGAGACCCAGTACTTC. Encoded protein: CASSGRGETQYF.

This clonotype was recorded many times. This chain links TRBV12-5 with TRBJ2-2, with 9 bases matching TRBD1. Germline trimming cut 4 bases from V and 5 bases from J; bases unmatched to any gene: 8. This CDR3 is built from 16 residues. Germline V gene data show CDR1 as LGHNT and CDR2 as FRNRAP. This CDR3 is CASGSGQGLTTGELFF. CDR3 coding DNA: TGTGCTAGTGGTTCTGGACAGGGGCTAACGACCGGGGAGCTGTTTTTT.

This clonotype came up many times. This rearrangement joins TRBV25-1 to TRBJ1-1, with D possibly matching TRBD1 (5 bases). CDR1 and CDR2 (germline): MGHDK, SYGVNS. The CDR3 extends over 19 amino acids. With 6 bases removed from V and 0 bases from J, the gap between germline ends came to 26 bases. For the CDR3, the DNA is TGTGCCAGCAGCGAAAGGGGACTTACCCATTTTTTCATGAACACTGAAGCTTTCTTT. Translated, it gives CASSERGLTHFFMNTEAFF.

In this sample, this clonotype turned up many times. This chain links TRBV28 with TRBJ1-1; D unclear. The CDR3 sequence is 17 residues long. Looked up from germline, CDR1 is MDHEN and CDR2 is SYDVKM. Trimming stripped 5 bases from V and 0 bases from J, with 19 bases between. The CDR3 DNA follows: TGTGCCAGCAGTCCTCTCGTTGAAGAACCCCTGAACACTGAAGCTTTCTTT. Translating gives CASSPLVEEPLNTEAFF.

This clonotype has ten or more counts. CDR3 amino acids: CASSAYRVTNTEAFF. The CDR3 bases are TGTGCCAGCAGTGCCTATAGGGTTACGAACACTGAAGCTTTCTTT. The chain is built from TRBV6-1 and TRBJ1-1; no firm D call. This CDR3 is 15 amino acids long. Germline V CDR1 and CDR2: MNHNS, SASEGT. V dropped 4 bases and J dropped 1 base, with 13 bases sitting between them.

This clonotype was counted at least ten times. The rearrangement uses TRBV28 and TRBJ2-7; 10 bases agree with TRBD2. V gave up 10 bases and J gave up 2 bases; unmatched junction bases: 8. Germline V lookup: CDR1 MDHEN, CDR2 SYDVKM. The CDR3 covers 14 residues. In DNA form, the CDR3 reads TGTGCCACCCGTCGAAGCGGGAGGGCCTACGAGCAGTACTTC. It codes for CATRRSGRAYEQYF.

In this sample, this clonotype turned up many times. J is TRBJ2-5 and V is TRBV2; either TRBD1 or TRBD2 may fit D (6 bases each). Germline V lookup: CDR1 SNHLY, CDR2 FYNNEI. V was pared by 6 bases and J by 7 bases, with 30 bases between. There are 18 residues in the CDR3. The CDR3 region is CASSPRGAGRRSPGTQYF. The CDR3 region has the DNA TGTGCCAGCAGCCCCAGGGGTGCGGGACGTCGCTCGCCAGGGACCCAGTACTTC.

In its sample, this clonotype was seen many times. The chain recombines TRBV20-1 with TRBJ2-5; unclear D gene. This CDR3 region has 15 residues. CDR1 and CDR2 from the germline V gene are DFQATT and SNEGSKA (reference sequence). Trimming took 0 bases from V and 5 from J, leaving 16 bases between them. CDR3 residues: CSARDGRNSRETQYF. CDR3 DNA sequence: TGCAGTGCTAGAGATGGGCGGAATTCGAGGGAGACCCAGTACTTC.